The 27 T cell receptor beta chains presented below share a single source sample, sequenced in a study of blood T cells in healthy people across ages. A second PCR, run for about 7 to 11 cycles, used a sample-barcoded 5' primer plus a J-beta primer mix. TCRdb called the 5' RACE reads again in MiXCR, with one record for every CDR3 protein. Of over 1,500,000 distinct CDR3 sequences in the sample, roughly two fifths were seen once. Sample: blood. The origin of the receptors is a human donor in good health.

V usage is TRBV7-3 and J usage is TRBJ2-3; maybe TRBD2 (5 bases). This CDR3 comprises 14 residues. CDR1 is SGHTA and CDR2 is FQGTGA in the germline V gene. With 5 bases removed from V and 6 bases from J, the gap between germline ends came to 15 bases. As DNA, the CDR3 is TGTGCCAGCAGCCCGCACGCTATAGCGGATACGCAGTATTTT. This translates into CASSPHAIADTQYF.

CDR3 protein: CSAESGLAGGPSTDTQYF. CDR3 nucleotide sequence: TGCAGTGCTGAATCGGGACTAGCGGGGGGGCCCAGCACAGATACGCAGTATTTT. This sequence joins TRBV20-1 and TRBJ2-3; 16 bases agree with TRBD2. Germline assignment: CDR1 DFQATT and CDR2 SNEGSKA (reference sequence). With 5 bases clipped from V and 0 bases from J, the junction kept 8 bases outside the gene matches. The CDR3 length is 18 residues.

In this sample, this clonotype turned up a few times. The V call is TRBV29-1, the J call TRBJ2-3, with 7 bases aligning to TRBD1. Germline lookup yields CDR1 SQVTM and CDR2 ANQGSEA. The CDR3 spans 17 residues. The junction had 15 bases not matched to a gene; V was cut back by 2 bases and J by 4 bases. The CDR3 loop is CSVETGTATPGADTQYF. The CDR3 bases are TGCAGCGTTGAAACCGGGACAGCCACCCCAGGGGCAGATACGCAGTATTTT.

The chain joins TRBV20-1 to TRBJ1-1; D is uncertain. The length of the CDR3 is 12 residues. Trimming pared 3 bases from V and 1 base from J, leaving 6 bases between. Germline CDR1 and CDR2: DFQATT and SNEGSKA (reference sequence). This CDR3 is CSARLGNTEAFF. DNA of the CDR3: TGCAGTGCTAGGCTAGGGAACACTGAAGCTTTCTTT.

The rearrangement uses TRBV24-1 and TRBJ1-5; 8 nucleotides agree with TRBD1. The germline V gene has CDR1 KGHDR and CDR2 SFDVKD. The CDR3 is made up of 16 amino acids. The V gene end was trimmed by 4 bases and the J gene end by 2 bases; junction bases not matched to a gene: 6. CDR3 nucleotide sequence: TGTGCCACCAGTGACACCGGACAGGGAGGCAATCAGCCCCAGCATTTT. Its translation is CATSDTGQGGNQPQHF.

In this sample, this clonotype turned up once. At one of its ends the junction is not consistent with the germline gene, which may arise from a read error. This chain links TRBV9 with TRBJ2-1, with D possibly being TRBD1 (6 bases). From germline, CDR1 is SGDLS and CDR2 YYNGEE. The length of the CDR3 is 18 residues. The CDR3 protein is CTSSVVSGQFSSYNEQFF. The CDR3 region has the DNA TGTACCAGCAGCGTAGTGAGTGGACAGTTTAGCTCCTACAATGAGCAGTTCTTC.

The table lists this clonotype with many counts. This chain uses TRBV29-1 with TRBJ2-4; TRBD1 matches at 9 bases. V lost 6 bases to trimming and J lost 3 bases; unmatched junction nucleotides: 6. The CDR3 loop spans 14 amino acids. In germline, CDR1 is SQVTM, CDR2 ANQGSEA. This chain's CDR3 is CSVADRGGKNIQYF. Here the CDR3 DNA reads TGCAGCGTGGCAGACAGGGGGGGCAAAAACATTCAGTACTTC.

V gene TRBV7-3 combines with J gene TRBJ1-1, with TRBD1 matching 8 bases. The CDR3 totals 14 residues. J gave up 4 bases and V 4 bases, and 5 bases lay outside the gene matches. The germline V gene has CDR1 SGHTA and CDR2 FQGTGA. The CDR3: CASSSTGASTEAFF. DNA for the CDR3: TGTGCCAGCAGCTCGACAGGGGCTAGCACTGAAGCTTTCTTT.

This clonotype was seen more than once but under ten times. This sequence joins TRBV7-6 and TRBJ1-1; D gene ambiguous. Germline CDR1 and CDR2: SGHVS and FNYEAQ. The CDR3 consists of 16 residues. V gave up 11 bases and J gave up 10 bases, with 32 bases separating them. The CDR3 loop reads CAFDYFRWVKSAGAFF. CDR3 DNA sequence: TGTGCCTTCGATTACTTCCGATGGGTTAAATCCGCTGGAGCTTTCTTT.

The V call is TRBV2, the J call TRBJ2-3; 12 bases match TRBD1. V shed 6 bases, J shed 3 bases, and the junction held 16 bases outside the gene matches. CDR1 and CDR2 from the germline V gene are SNHLY and FYNNEI. The CDR3 runs to 19 residues. The CDR3: CASRLRAGTGGTVTDTQYF. CDR3 coding DNA: TGTGCCAGCAGATTAAGGGCCGGGACAGGGGGCACCGTAACAGATACGCAGTATTTT.

The CDR3 DNA follows: TGTGCCAGCGAGATGAGCGGTTTCGGCACCGGGGAGCTGTTTTTT. This codes for CASEMSGFGTGELFF. The chain recombines TRBV7-3 with TRBJ2-2; maybe TRBD2 (5 bases). The V end lost 8 bases, the J end lost 4 bases, and 17 bases lay between the germline ends. The CDR3 is 15 residues long. From germline, CDR1 is SGHTA and CDR2 FQGTGA.

Worth noting for this clonotype: The junction departs from germline at one end; a sequencing error may be responsible. CDR3 loop: CVSSWGGLATQYF. CDR3 bases: TGTGTCAGCAGTTGGGGTGGGCTCGCTACGCAGTATTTT. The rearrangement joins TRBV28 to TRBJ2-3, with no clear D. CDR1 MDHEN and CDR2 SYDVKM come from the germline V gene. This CDR3 is built from 13 residues.

This clonotype appeared a few times. The J gene is TRBJ2-4, the V gene TRBV4-3; perhaps TRBD1 as D (7 bases). The V gene's germline CDR1 is LGHNA and CDR2 YSLEER. Trimming shortened V by 2 bases and J by 13 bases, and 21 bases separated the two germline ends. The CDR3 spans 15 residues. CDR3 in amino acids: CASSQRLDRDEEQYF. DNA for the CDR3: TGCGCCAGCAGCCAAAGACTAGACAGGGACGAGGAGCAGTACTTC.

The table lists this clonotype with a few counts. The chain couples TRBV28 to TRBJ2-1, with D perhaps TRBD1 (6 bases). Trimming pared 7 bases from V and 7 bases from J, leaving 20 bases between. From germline, CDR1 is MDHEN and CDR2 SYDVKM. The length of the CDR3 is 15 residues. Here the CDR3 DNA reads TGTGCCAGCATTCCGGGACAAGGGTCGCGGAATGAGCAGTTCTTC. It encodes CASIPGQGSRNEQFF. The variable domain in full, with the rest retrieved from reference TRBV28 and TRBJ2-1, is DVKVTQSSRYLVKRTGEKVFLECVQDMDHENMFWYRQDPGLGLRLIYFSYDVKMKEKGDIPEGYSVSREKKERFSLILESASTNQTSMYLCASIPGQGSRNEQFFGPGTRLTVL.

V is TRBV3-1 and J is TRBJ2-1; no reliable D call. Per the germline V gene, CDR1 is LGHDT and CDR2 is YNNKEL (reference sequence). The CDR3 has 15 amino acids. V gave up 1 base and J gave up 2 bases, with 9 bases separating them. CDR3 coding DNA: TGTGCCAGCAGCCAAGCGCTAGTAGCCTACAATGAGCAGTTCTTC. Translated: CASSQALVAYNEQFF.

The gene calls are TRBV7-2 and TRBJ2-7; 7 bases match TRBD1. In germline, CDR1 is SGHTA, CDR2 FQGNSA. The CDR3 is 15 amino acids. The J segment lost 3 bases and the V segment lost 5 bases, leaving 10 bases of the junction unmatched. As DNA, the CDR3 is TGTGCCAGCAGCCCCCAGGGGGAACTGAACTACGAGCAGTACTTC. It codes for CASSPQGELNYEQYF.

In DNA, the CDR3 is TGCGCCAGCAGCCAACACGGCGACGGAGAACACACAGATACGCAGTATTTT. Its protein is CASSQHGDGEHTDTQYF. The chain has TRBV4-3 and TRBJ2-3; D uncertain. The CDR3 length is 17 residues. Per germline, CDR1 LGHNA and CDR2 YSLEER. V shed 2 bases and J shed 2 bases, with 17 bases lying between them.

V is TRBV15 and J is TRBJ2-7, with 9 nucleotides matching TRBD1. CDR1 is LNHNV and CDR2 is YYDKDF in the germline V gene (reference sequence). The CDR3 sequence is 16 residues long. After removal of 2 bases from V and 0 bases from J, the junction contained 5 bases not matched to a gene. This CDR3 is CATSRPGQGSSYEQYF. Here the CDR3 DNA reads TGTGCCACCAGCAGACCCGGACAGGGGAGCTCCTACGAGCAGTACTTC.

This clonotype was picked up one time. This chain links TRBV4-2 with TRBJ2-1, with D possibly being TRBD2 (7 bases). The CDR3 sequence is 16 residues long. Trimming shortened V by 0 bases and J by 3 bases, and 12 bases separated the two germline ends. Germline V gene sequence: CDR1 LGHNA, CDR2 YNFKEQ. CDR3 nucleotide sequence: TGTGCCAGCAGCCAAGATAGGGGGGGCCGCTACAATGAGCAGTTCTTC. It yields the protein CASSQDRGGRYNEQFF.

The chain has TRBV29-1 and TRBJ2-1; D is possibly TRBD1 (6 bases). V gave up 5 bases and J gave up 0 bases, with 14 bases separating them. The CDR3 is made up of 15 amino acids. Germline V gene sequence: CDR1 SQVTM, CDR2 ANQGSEA. As DNA, the CDR3 is TGCAGCGTTACAACACAGGGAAGCTCCTACAATGAGCAGTTCTTC. It is translated as CSVTTQGSSYNEQFF.

This chain connects TRBV27 to TRBJ2-4, with D unresolved. There are 14 residues in the CDR3. Germline V CDR1 and CDR2: MNHEY, SMNVEV (reference sequence). The germline V and J ends were trimmed by 3 bases and 1 base, with 7 bases remaining between them. The CDR3: CASSFLRAKNIQYF. Here the CDR3 DNA reads TGTGCCAGCAGTTTTCTGAGGGCCAAAAACATTCAGTACTTC.

The sample holds many counts of this clonotype. V usage is TRBV7-3 and J usage is TRBJ2-1; D is ambiguous. The CDR3 spans 13 residues. Germline V CDR1 and CDR2: SGHTA, FQGTGA. V was pared by 0 bases and J by 2 bases, with 2 bases between. The CDR3 DNA is TGTGCCAGCAGCTTAACCCCCTACAATGAGCAGTTCTTC. Amino acid sequence: CASSLTPYNEQFF.

There are a few counts of this clonotype. The CDR3 DNA is TGTGCCAGCAGATCTGACAGGTACAATCAGCCCCAGCATTTT. Protein sequence: CASRSDRYNQPQHF. The chain is built from TRBV12-3 or TRBV12-4 and TRBJ1-5; D perhaps matches TRBD1 (6 bases). CDR3 length: 14 residues. V was pared by 6 bases and J by 3 bases, with 12 bases between.

This clonotype was found a few times. The chain joins TRBV7-2 to TRBJ1-2, with 7 nucleotides matching TRBD1. The CDR3 extends over 15 amino acids. V lost 5 bases, J lost 4 bases, and 10 bases stayed unmatched. Germline loops: CDR1 SGHTA, CDR2 FQGNSA. CDR3 sequence: CASSPRTQGPYGYTF. CDR3 DNA sequence: TGTGCCAGCAGCCCCAGGACACAGGGGCCCTATGGCTACACCTTC.

The V and J genes are TRBV7-2 and TRBJ2-3; D is perhaps TRBD1 (6 bases). This CDR3 is 13 amino acids long. V shed 7 bases and J shed 4 bases, with 12 bases lying between them. Germline assignment: CDR1 SGHTA and CDR2 FQGNSA. CDR3: CASTKDSPDTQYF. The CDR3 DNA reads as TGTGCCAGCACCAAGGACAGTCCAGATACGCAGTATTTT.

This chain uses TRBV7-2 with TRBJ2-3; D unclear. CDR1 and CDR2 (germline): SGHTA, FQGNSA. There are 14 residues in the CDR3. The V end was cut by 1 base, the J end by 7 bases, with 12 bases between. Here the CDR3 DNA reads TGTGCCAGCAGCTTAGTCAGGCCTGATCATACGCAGTATTTT. Its translation is CASSLVRPDHTQYF.

The rearrangement links TRBV7-2 to TRBJ1-5; D is uncertain. The CDR3 extends over 14 amino acids. Trimming pared 2 bases from V and 8 bases from J, leaving 13 bases between. CDR1 is SGHTA and CDR2 is FQGNSA in the germline V gene. The CDR3 loop reads CASSLTGSGEPQHF. The DNA of the CDR3 is TGTGCCAGCAGCTTAACCGGCAGTGGGGAGCCCCAGCATTTT.